The rows below give T cell receptor beta chains drawn from one sample of a study of T cell responses to AZD1222 COVID-19 vaccine. Using immunoSEQ multiplex PCR, the repertoire was profiled, and TCRdb retains in-frame clones only, with some absent. This sample has some 130,000 clones; 90% occur once, and the top ten carry 6.9%. Source: peripheral blood, taken on day 0 of AZD1222 vaccination. Receptors originate from an adult in good health. Both conserved end residues are part of each CDR3. The order of the fields is D gene, clone size, V gene, J gene, CDR3 DNA, CDR3 protein. A D gene is named only where the DNA matches it firmly. Expanded clones get a size class; other rows say once, few or many, or leave the size out.

-	-	TRBV4-3	TRBJ2-6	TGCGCCAGCAGCCAAGATCGCATTAGCTCTGGGGCCAACGTCCTGACTTTC	CASSQDRISSGANVLTF
-	-	TRBV19	TRBJ2-1	TGTGCCAGTAGTATAGCTGGAGGGGCAGGGGGAACCTACAATGAGCAGTTCTTC	CASSIAGGAGGTYNEQFF
-	-	TRBV12-3/TRBV12-4	TRBJ1-2	TGTGCCAGCAGTCTGGACCAAGTGAGCGGCTACACCTTC	CASSLDQVSGYTF
TRBD1	-	TRBV24-1	TRBJ2-3	TGTGCCACCAGTGATTGGGGACAGGGCACAGATACGCAGTATTTT	CATSDWGQGTDTQYF
TRBD1	once	TRBV4-3	TRBJ1-4	TGCGCCAGCAGCCACCCAGGGGGCGCGAATGAAAAACTGTTTTTT	CASSHPGGANEKLFF
TRBD1	-	TRBV6-5	TRBJ2-3	TGTGCCAGCAGTTACTCTCAGACAGGGAGCACAGATACGCAGTATTTT	CASSYSQTGSTDTQYF
-	-	TRBV6-6	TRBJ1-1	TGTGCCAGCAGCGCAGGGACATTCGCGGGCACTGAAGCTTTCTTT	CASSAGTFAGTEAFF
-	-	TRBV12-5	TRBJ2-1	TGTGCTAGTGGCCGGAGGGGGGGGAATGAGCAGTTCTTC	CASGRRGGNEQFF
-	-	TRBV18	TRBJ2-7	TGTGCCAGCTCACCTCAGGGGTTCCACGAGCAGTACTTC	CASSPQGFHEQYF
TRBD1	-	TRBV7-2	TRBJ1-2	TGTGCCAGCAGCTTTGGACAGGCGTTTGGCTATGGCTACACCTTC	CASSFGQAFGYGYTF
TRBD2	-	TRBV5-1	TRBJ2-3	TGCGCCAGCAGCTCAGGACTAGATATCCCAGATACGCAGTATTTT	CASSSGLDIPDTQYF
-	-	TRBV6-1	TRBJ2-5	TGTGCCAGCAGTGAAGGTTACCAATCCCCGTACTTC	CASSEGYQSPYF
-	-	TRBV28	TRBJ2-3	TGTGCCAGCAGACCCCGGGCCGGTAGGATTTATACGCAGTATTTT	CASRPRAGRIYTQYF
TRBD1	-	TRBV6-5	TRBJ2-3	TGTGCCAGCAGGGACAGGGCCACAGATACGCAGTATTTT	CASRDRATDTQYF
-	-	TRBV4-1	TRBJ1-4	TGCGCCAGCAGCTTGCGGGGAGGGTCTGAAAAACTGTTTTTT	CASSLRGGSEKLFF
-	-	TRBV10-1	TRBJ2-5	TGCGCCAGCAGTGAGGGGAGTGCGACCACCCAAGAGACCCAGTACTTC	CASSEGSATTQETQYF
-	-	TRBV5-6	TRBJ2-7	TGTGCCAGCAGCTTGGAATACGAGCAGTACTTC	CASSLEYEQYF
-	few	TRBV18	TRBJ1-1	TGTGCCAGCTCAGGAGGACTGACTGAAGCTTTCTTT	CASSGGLTEAFF
-	-	TRBV7-3	TRBJ1-1	TGTGCCAGCAGCCATAGCCCCCCGACTGAAGCTTTCTTT	CASSHSPPTEAFF
TRBD1	-	TRBV2	TRBJ1-6	TGTGCCAGCCGCCGGGACAGGGGTAATTCACCCCTCCACTTT	CASRRDRGNSPLHF
TRBD1	-	TRBV5-1	TRBJ1-5	TGCGCCAGCAGCCCCGGGACAGGTATGAATCAGCCCCAGCATTTT	CASSPGTGMNQPQHF
-	-	TRBV7-5	TRBJ1-5	TGTGCCAGAAGCTTAGGGGAGCCGGGGGACAGGGTCCTCAATCAGCCCCAGCATTTT	CARSLGEPGDRVLNQPQHF
TRBD1	-	TRBV3-1/TRBV3-2	TRBJ1-5	TGTGCCAGCACCTCAAGATCTCCCAGCTACAGGGGGCGGAATCAGCCCCAGCATTTT	CASTSRSPSYRGRNQPQHF
-	-	TRBV21-1	TRBJ2-5	TGTGCCAGCAGCGCCATTAGCGGGGGGCGTGAGACCCAGTACTTC	CASSAISGGRETQYF
TRBD1	few	TRBV11-2	TRBJ1-6	TGTGCCAGCAGACGGACAGGGGGCAATTCACCCCTCCACTTT	CASRRTGGNSPLHF
-	-	TRBV4-3	TRBJ1-5	TGCGCCAGCAGTGTGACCGCTGGTGAGCCCCAGCATTTT	CASSVTAGEPQHF
TRBD2	-	TRBV6-5	TRBJ2-1	TGTGCCAGCACTATGAGCGGGGGGTCCAATGAGCAGTTCTTC	CASTMSGGSNEQFF
-	few	TRBV6-5	TRBJ1-5	TGTGCCAGCAGTTACTCCCGATCCCCCGGGGATCAGCCCCAGCATTTT	CASSYSRSPGDQPQHF
-	-	TRBV4-2	TRBJ2-2	TGTGCCAGCAGCCCTGGGACCGGGGAGCTGTTTTTT	CASSPGTGELFF
-	many	TRBV4-2	TRBJ1-2	TGTGCCAGCAGCCAAGGCGAAGGCGAGGGCTGGGATGGCTACACCTTC	CASSQGEGEGWDGYTF
TRBD1	-	TRBV3-1/TRBV3-2	TRBJ2-2	TGTGCCAGCAAATCCCTGAAAGGGGGCATGTACGCCGGGGAGCTGTTTTTT	CASKSLKGGMYAGELFF
TRBD2	-	TRBV9	TRBJ2-5	TGTGCCAGCAGCGCCCACCCCGGGGGGGCGTTCGGGATTTCAGAGACCCAGTACTTC	CASSAHPGGAFGISETQYF